These 30 T cell receptor beta chains were all obtained from the same sample, sequenced in a study of blood T cell repertoires in COVID-19. The protocol was immunoSEQ multiplex PCR, while the TCRdb copy is restricted to in-frame clones and leaves out a portion. The sample carries 240,000 or so clones, 86% recorded once. Source material: peripheral blood. The receptors originated from a man between 60 and 70 years old with acute or convalescent COVID-19.

This clone has only one observation. The chain uses TRBV7-2 and TRBJ1-4; no clear D gene. Germline loops: CDR1 SGHTA, CDR2 FQGNSA. Trimming shortened V by 3 bases and J by 10 bases, and 6 bases separated the two germline ends. This CDR3 has 11 amino acids. In DNA form, the CDR3 reads TGTGCCAGCAGCTTCAGAGGAAAACTGTTTTTT. Its protein is CASSFRGKLFF.

This chain joins TRBV19 and TRBJ1-3, with 8 bases fitting TRBD1. Trimming at V came to 5 bases and at J to 3 bases, leaving 3 bases not matched to a gene. The CDR3 runs to 14 residues. CDR1 is LNHDA, CDR2 SQIVND, per germline (reference sequence). The CDR3 is CASSRQGNGNTIYF. CDR3 bases: TGTGCCAGTAGTCGACAGGGGAATGGAAACACCATATATTTT.

The genes are TRBV27 and TRBJ2-7; 8 bases agree with TRBD1. The CDR3 runs to 15 residues. The germline V gene has CDR1 MNHEY and CDR2 SMNVEV (reference sequence). J lost 0 bases, V lost 6 bases, and 7 bases had no gene match. CDR3 sequence: CASSLTGARSYEQYF. The CDR3 nucleotides read TGTGCCAGCAGCCTGACAGGGGCCCGCTCCTACGAGCAGTACTTC.

The chain has TRBV6-2 or TRBV6-3 and TRBJ2-7, with 11 bases matching TRBD2. Germline V gene data show CDR1 as MNHEY and CDR2 as SVGEGT. The CDR3 runs 15 residues. The V segment lost 4 bases and the J segment 6 bases; nucleotides outside the gene matches: 8. The chain's CDR3 is CASSFDSGRAAEQYF. In nucleotides, the CDR3 is TGTGCCAGCAGTTTCGATAGCGGGAGGGCCGCCGAGCAGTACTTC.

This chain links TRBV4-1 with TRBJ1-1; 9 nucleotides align to TRBD1. The CDR3 extends over 15 amino acids. Germline CDR1 MGHRA, CDR2 YSYEKL. V gave up 3 bases and J gave up 5 bases; unmatched junction bases: 7. CDR3 region: CASSQRVQGATEAFF. CDR3 in DNA: TGCGCCAGCAGCCAGAGGGTACAGGGGGCAACTGAAGCTTTCTTT.

The DNA for the CDR3 is TGCGCCAGCAGCTTGTCCCGGGGCACCGGGGAGCTGTTTTTT. This codes for CASSLSRGTGELFF. V and J are TRBV5-1 and TRBJ2-2; weak D call: TRBD2 (5 bases). Germline assignment: CDR1 SGHRS and CDR2 YFSETQ. V was trimmed by 1 base and J by 4 bases, leaving 8 bases between them. The CDR3 has 14 amino acids.

This sequence joins TRBV7-8 and TRBJ1-1; 7 bases align to TRBD1. After removal of 0 bases from V and 3 bases from J, the junction contained 4 bases not matched to a gene. In germline, CDR1 is SGHVS, CDR2 FQNEAQ. There are 15 residues in the CDR3. CDR3 region: CASSLAGTADTEAFF. The CDR3 DNA sequence: TGTGCCAGCAGCTTAGCTGGGACAGCGGACACTGAAGCTTTCTTT.

This rearrangement joins TRBV27 to TRBJ2-1; weak D call: TRBD2 (6 bases). This CDR3 contains 12 residues. V was cut by 8 bases and J by 10 bases, with 15 bases left in between. Germline assignment: CDR1 MNHEY and CDR2 SMNVEV (reference sequence). Here the CDR3 reads CASSDPGREQFF. CDR3 sequence (DNA): TGTGCCAGCTCCGACCCCGGGAGAGAGCAGTTCTTC.

The gene calls are TRBV10-3 and TRBJ2-3; D perhaps matches TRBD2 (5 bases). Trimming removed 11 bases from V and 6 bases from J, with 9 bases in between. Germline V lookup: CDR1 ENHRY, CDR2 SYGVKD. CDR3 length: 10 amino acids. The CDR3, as DNA: TGTGCCCCTGGCGGGGATACGCAGTATTTT. Translation gives CAPGGDTQYF.

The chain couples TRBV11-3 to TRBJ1-2; D is ambiguous. The CDR3 consists of 13 residues. V lost 5 bases and J 8 bases, leaving 15 bases between the germline ends. The germline V gene encodes CDR1 SGHNT and CDR2 YENEEA. CDR3 sequence reads: CASSLVPSGGYTF. The CDR3 bases are TGTGCCAGCAGCCTAGTACCCTCCGGGGGCTACACCTTC.

This chain links TRBV6-5 with TRBJ1-5; tentatively, D is TRBD1 (5 bases). Between the trimmed V and J ends, which lost 5 bases and 9 bases, there was a span of 17 bases. This CDR3 spans 14 amino acids. Germline CDR1 and CDR2: MNHEY and SVGAGI. CDR3 amino acids: CASSRRQRTGPQHF. The CDR3 DNA reads as TGTGCCAGCAGTAGAAGACAGCGAACAGGGCCCCAGCATTTT.

This clone was counted a single time. The chain combines TRBV18 with TRBJ2-1; a possible D gene is TRBD1 (6 bases). V gave up 1 base and J gave up 6 bases, with 10 bases separating them. The CDR3 runs 14 residues. Germline CDR1 reads KGHSH; CDR2 reads LQKENI. The CDR3 here is CASSPLGRGNEQFF. In DNA form, the CDR3 reads TGTGCCAGCTCACCACTCGGCAGGGGCAATGAGCAGTTCTTC. The full variable domain, with the rest looked up from reference TRBV18 and TRBJ2-1, is NAGVMQNPRHLVRRRGQEARLRCSPMKGHSHVYWYRQLPEEGLKFMVYLQKENIIDESGMPKERFSAEFPKEGPSILRIQQVVRGDSAAYFCASSPLGRGNEQFFGPGTRLTVL.

The chain has TRBV7-2 and TRBJ2-1; 7 bases line up with TRBD1. In germline, CDR1 is SGHTA, CDR2 FQGNSA. Germline trimming cut 5 bases from V and 2 bases from J; bases unmatched to any gene: 6. This CDR3 is built from 15 residues. CDR3 nucleotide sequence: TGTGCCAGCAGCCTTACAGGGGCCACCTACAATGAGCAGTTCTTC. Translated: CASSLTGATYNEQFF.

The gene calls are TRBV9 and TRBJ1-6, with a possible D match to TRBD1 (6 bases). CDR3 size: 14 residues. CDR1 and CDR2 from the germline V gene are SGDLS and YYNGEE. V lost 0 bases and J 6 bases, leaving 7 bases between the germline ends. The CDR3 spells CASSVGTANSPLHF. For the CDR3, the DNA is TGTGCCAGCAGCGTAGGGACAGCTAATTCACCCCTCCACTTT. The variable domain in full, completed from reference TRBV9 and TRBJ1-6, reads DSGVTQTPKHLITATGQRVTLRCSPRSGDLSVYWYQQSLDQGLQFLIQYYNGEERAKGNILERFSAQQFPDLHSELNLSSLELGDSALYFCASSVGTANSPLHFGNGTRLTVT.

The chain employs TRBV7-3 and TRBJ2-1; TRBD2 aligns across 8 bases. The CDR3 runs to 19 residues. V gave up 4 bases and J gave up 8 bases; unmatched junction bases: 22. Germline V gene sequence: CDR1 SGHTA, CDR2 FQGTGA. DNA of the CDR3: TGTGCCAGCAGCTCCCGGGTGAGAGGCGGGAGGACTTCAGGGGATGAGCAGTTCTTC. This codes for CASSSRVRGGRTSGDEQFF.

The chain couples TRBV5-4 to TRBJ2-7; maybe TRBD1 (6 bases). CDR3 length: 15 residues. V was pared by 0 bases and J by 3 bases, with 13 bases between. Germline V gene sequence: CDR1 SGHNT, CDR2 YYREEE (reference sequence). CDR3 loop: CASSLAGTSNYEQYF. CDR3 sequence (DNA): TGTGCCAGCAGCTTGGCCGGGACATCGAACTACGAGCAGTACTTC.

The chain employs TRBV6-6 and TRBJ2-7; 7 bases match TRBD2. CDR1 is MNHNY and CDR2 is SVGAGI in the germline V gene (reference sequence). This CDR3 spans 14 amino acids. V dropped 0 bases and J dropped 2; count of bases not matched to a gene: 1. CDR3 protein: CASSYSSGAYEQYF. CDR3 in DNA: TGTGCCAGCAGTTACTCGAGCGGGGCCTACGAGCAGTACTTC.

The chain joins TRBV25-1 to TRBJ1-1; D remains ambiguous. The CDR3 runs 14 residues. Germline V lookup: CDR1 MGHDK, CDR2 SYGVNS. V was shortened by 3 bases and J by 4 bases, with 12 bases between the two germline ends. CDR3 nucleotides: TGTGCCAGCAGTGAGACGGGGAGGATCACTGAAGCTTTCTTT. Amino acids: CASSETGRITEAFF.

This clone occurred once. The rearrangement joins TRBV9 to TRBJ2-3; possibly TRBD2 for D (5 bases). Germline CDR1 reads SGDLS; CDR2 reads YYNGEE. There are 17 residues in the CDR3. Deletions cut 6 bases from V and 3 bases from J, with 23 bases between. CDR3: CASTLGVAAGGTDTQYF. The DNA of the CDR3 is TGTGCCAGCACCCTTGGGGTTGCTGCCGGAGGAACAGATACGCAGTATTTT.

The chain employs TRBV18 and TRBJ2-3; tentative D call: TRBD2 (5 bases). In germline, CDR1 is KGHSH, CDR2 LQKENI. V lost 0 bases and J lost 6, with 22 bases in between. This CDR3 is 18 amino acids long. The chain's CDR3 is CASSPPILFRGRGDTQYF. The CDR3 coding sequence is TGTGCCAGCTCACCACCGATTTTGTTTAGAGGCCGCGGGGATACGCAGTATTTT.

In its sample, this clone was seen once. The J gene is TRBJ1-1, the V gene TRBV7-2; 10 bases agree with TRBD1. Germline V gene lookup returns CDR1 SGHTA and CDR2 FQGNSA. This CDR3 has 15 amino acids. With 3 bases clipped from V and 7 bases from J, the junction kept 8 bases outside the gene matches. CDR3 residues: CASSFSGTGANEAFF. CDR3 in DNA: TGTGCCAGCAGCTTTAGTGGGACAGGGGCTAATGAAGCTTTCTTT.

V and J are TRBV28 and TRBJ2-7; D may be TRBD1 (6 bases). From germline, CDR1 is MDHEN and CDR2 SYDVKM. Trimming took 6 bases from V and 2 from J, leaving 14 bases between them. The CDR3 spans 14 residues. CDR3 residues: CASSPAGDPYEQYF. The CDR3 DNA reads as TGTGCCAGCAGCCCAGCAGGGGACCCCTACGAGCAGTACTTC.

This chain connects TRBV24-1 to TRBJ2-2; 7 bases fit TRBD2. V gave up 4 bases and J gave up 6 bases; unmatched junction bases: 4. This CDR3 is 14 amino acids long. Germline CDR1 reads KGHDR; CDR2 reads SFDVKD. CDR3 sequence reads: CATSDDGRSGELFF. The CDR3 nucleotides read TGTGCCACCAGTGACGACGGGAGGTCCGGGGAGCTGTTTTTT.

The V call is TRBV7-2, the J call TRBJ2-5; 8 nucleotides match TRBD2. Per germline, CDR1 SGHTA and CDR2 FQGNSA. The junction had 5 bases not matched to a gene; V was cut back by 5 bases and J by 9 bases. The CDR3 has 12 residues. Written as DNA, the CDR3 is TGTGCCAGCAGCCCGGGGGGGGGCGCCCAGTACTTC. Amino acid sequence: CASSPGGGAQYF.

A note on this clone: One junction end disagrees with the germline gene, perhaps due to a read error. CDR3 amino acids: CASREGGEDEKLFF. The CDR3 nucleotides read TGTGCCAGCAGGGAAGGGGGCGAGGATGAAAAACTGTTTTTT. The chain employs TRBV2 and TRBJ1-4, with 7 bases fitting TRBD1. There are 14 residues in the CDR3. Germline loops: CDR1 SNHLY, CDR2 FYNNEI.

The CDR3 nucleotides read TGTGCCACCACTCGACAGTGGATGCAAGAGACCCAGTACTTC. It translates to CATTRQWMQETQYF. The chain carries TRBV28 and TRBJ2-5, with a tentative D call TRBD1 (5 bases). V was clipped by 10 bases and J by 2 bases, with 17 bases between them. Germline V gene sequence: CDR1 MDHEN, CDR2 SYDVKM. The CDR3 length is 14 residues.

The chain couples TRBV24-1 to TRBJ1-5; 7 bases line up with TRBD1. The CDR3 is 14 residues long. Germline V gene sequence: CDR1 KGHDR, CDR2 SFDVKD. J lost 6 bases, V lost 6 bases, and 7 bases had no gene match. The DNA of the CDR3 is TGTGCCACCAGTCAAGGGGGCAGCCTTCAGCCCCAGCATTTT. It is translated as CATSQGGSLQPQHF.

The rearrangement links TRBV3-1 (or the pseudogene TRBV3-2) to TRBJ1-2, with TRBD1 matching over 8 bases. The CDR3 spans 15 residues. V dropped 6 bases and J dropped 8; count of bases not matched to a gene: 14. From germline, CDR1 is LGHDT and CDR2 YNNKEL (reference sequence). CDR3 loop: CASSPNSQGAGGYTF. CDR3 coding DNA: TGTGCCAGCAGTCCCAACTCCCAGGGGGCAGGAGGCTACACCTTC.

The chain has TRBV11-3 and TRBJ1-6, with D possibly TRBD1 on 5 matching bases. The CDR3 sequence is 15 residues long. CDR1 is SGHNT and CDR2 is YENEEA in the germline V gene. Trimming cost V 4 bases and J 8 bases, with 15 bases left between them. This CDR3 reads CASSSDITGDSPLHF. In DNA, the CDR3 is TGTGCCAGCAGCTCCGACATCACGGGGGATTCACCCCTCCACTTT.

The rearrangement joins TRBV3-1 (or the pseudogene TRBV3-2) to TRBJ2-5; D might be TRBD1 (5 bases). Germline V CDR1 and CDR2: LGHDT, YNNKEL (reference sequence). CDR3 length: 15 amino acids. Between the trimmed V and J ends, which lost 6 bases and 1 base, there was a span of 15 bases. Here the CDR3 reads CASRHITGIQETQYF. The CDR3 nucleotides are TGTGCCAGCAGACACATCACAGGAATCCAAGAGACCCAGTACTTC.